This entry lists 18 T cell receptor beta chains sequenced from one sample in a study of blood T cell repertoires in COVID-19. Here immunoSEQ multiplex PCR was the method, and the copy in TCRdb shows in-frame clones only, minus some. The data contain 300,000 to 400,000 clones, roughly nine tenths of them singletons. Sequenced: PBMCs or T cells enriched from blood (not recorded which). Receptors originate from a man aged 55-75 years who had recovered from COVID-19.

The rearrangement joins TRBV30 to TRBJ1-5; D is uncertain. The CDR3 has 12 amino acids. V lost 2 bases and J lost 7, with 9 bases in between. Germline lookup yields CDR1 GTSNPN and CDR2 SVGIG (reference sequence). CDR3 sequence: CAWSMGRQPQHF. The DNA for the CDR3 is TGTGCCTGGAGTATGGGCCGACAGCCCCAGCATTTT. The variable domain in full, completed from reference TRBV30 and TRBJ1-5, reads SQTIHQWPATLVQPVGSPLSLECTVEGTSNPNLYWYRQAAGRGLQLLFYSVGIGQISSEVPQNLSASRPQDRQFILSSKKLLLSDSGFYLCAWSMGRQPQHFGDGTRLSIL.

The chain couples TRBV11-2 to TRBJ2-2, with D tentatively TRBD2 (7 bases). CDR1 and CDR2 from the germline V gene are SGHAT and FQNNGV. V was pared by 3 bases and J by 3 bases, with 17 bases between. CDR3 length: 17 residues. The CDR3 region is CASSFRGLAGDTGELFF. CDR3 DNA: TGTGCCAGCAGCTTTCGGGGGCTGGCGGGAGACACCGGGGAGCTGTTTTTT.

DNA of the CDR3: TGTGCCAGCAGTGACAGGGGTGGTAACTATGGCTACACCTTC. It translates to CASSDRGGNYGYTF. The chain combines TRBV2 with TRBJ1-2, with D possibly being TRBD1 (6 bases). The CDR3 spans 14 residues. V was clipped by 3 bases and J by 1 base, with 9 bases between them. Germline assignment: CDR1 SNHLY and CDR2 FYNNEI.

The chain links TRBV2 to TRBJ2-2; D is perhaps TRBD2 (7 bases). Trimming shortened V by 7 bases and J by 0 bases, and 24 bases separated the two germline ends. Germline CDR1 SNHLY, CDR2 FYNNEI. The CDR3 is 19 residues long. The CDR3 protein is CASTSRGGAATSNTGELFF. CDR3 nucleotide sequence: TGTGCCAGCACTTCGAGGGGGGGGGCGGCCACCTCGAACACCGGGGAGCTGTTTTTT.

The chain is built from TRBV7-2 and TRBJ2-7; TRBD2 aligns across 14 bases. The ends lost 3 bases at V and 7 bases at J; junction bases unmatched: 8. CDR3 size: 16 residues. Germline V gene data show CDR1 as SGHTA and CDR2 as FQGNSA. As DNA, the CDR3 is TGTGCCAGCAGCTTTACCGGGACTAGCGGGAGTGGGGAGCAGTACTTC. It translates to CASSFTGTSGSGEQYF.

This sequence joins TRBV7-9 and TRBJ2-2; the D gene is possibly TRBD2 (7 bases). The CDR3 is 17 amino acids. Germline assignment: CDR1 SEHNR and CDR2 FQNEAQ (reference sequence). Deletions cut 3 bases from V and 2 bases from J, with 16 bases between. For the CDR3, the DNA is TGTGCCAGCAGCTTGGGGGCCAGCGGGGTAAACACCGGGGAGCTGTTTTTT. Amino acids: CASSLGASGVNTGELFF.

This chain joins TRBV28 and TRBJ1-4, with TRBD1 identical over 7 bases. The V gene's germline CDR1 is MDHEN and CDR2 SYDVKM. V lost 2 bases to trimming and J lost 4 bases; unmatched junction nucleotides: 4. The CDR3 runs to 15 residues. The CDR3 loop is CASSLLGTVNEKLFF. Here the CDR3 DNA reads TGTGCCAGCAGTTTACTTGGGACAGTTAATGAAAAACTGTTTTTT.

The CDR3, as DNA: TGTGCCACCAGTGATGGGACAGGGAGGTACGAGCAGTACTTC. Translated: CATSDGTGRYEQYF. The chain has TRBV24-1 and TRBJ2-7; TRBD1 aligns across 9 bases. CDR1 is KGHDR and CDR2 is SFDVKD in the germline V gene. The CDR3 totals 14 residues. J gave up 4 bases and V 3 bases, and 3 bases lay outside the gene matches.

The chain has TRBV27 and TRBJ2-2; D may be TRBD1 (5 bases). Germline V gene lookup returns CDR1 MNHEY and CDR2 SMNVEV (reference sequence). CDR3 length: 14 residues. Trimming shortened V by 1 base and J by 5 bases, and 8 bases separated the two germline ends. CDR3 sequence: CASSLWAGTGELFF. Here the CDR3 DNA reads TGTGCCAGCAGTTTATGGGCAGGGACCGGGGAGCTGTTTTTT.

Of note for this clone: At one of its ends the junction is not consistent with the germline gene, which may arise from a read error. The rearrangement joins TRBV7-7 to TRBJ2-5; D perhaps matches TRBD2 (6 bases). This CDR3 spans 15 amino acids. The germline CDR1 and CDR2 sequences are SSHAT and FNYEAQ (reference sequence). In DNA form, the CDR3 reads TGTGCTAGCAGCTTAGGCGGGACGGTCCAAGAGACCCAGTACTTC. This sequence encodes CASSLGGTVQETQYF.

This chain uses TRBV5-4 with TRBJ1-2; 12 bases map to TRBD1. This CDR3 region has 16 residues. Trimming removed 3 bases from V and 4 bases from J; junction bases left unmatched: 7. Germline lookup yields CDR1 SGHNT and CDR2 YYREEE (reference sequence). The CDR3 region is CASSSGGTGGLYGYTF. For the CDR3, the DNA is TGTGCCAGCAGCTCGGGAGGGACAGGGGGCCTCTATGGCTACACCTTC.

The genes are TRBV5-1 and TRBJ2-2; D not certain. The ends were cut back, 0 bases at V and 7 bases at J, with 7 bases in the middle. The CDR3 loop spans 13 amino acids. CDR1 SGHRS and CDR2 YFSETQ come from the germline V gene. The CDR3 protein is CASSLEPSGELFF. CDR3 coding DNA: TGCGCCAGCAGCTTGGAGCCTAGCGGGGAGCTGTTTTTT.

The chain has TRBV30 and TRBJ2-4; D is uncertain. CDR1 is GTSNPN and CDR2 is SVGIG in the germline V gene (reference sequence). CDR3 length equals 12 residues. V was shortened by 2 bases and J by 7 bases, with 9 bases between the two germline ends. DNA of the CDR3: TGTGCCTGGAGTTGGAGTACGAACATTCAGTACTTC. Protein product: CAWSWSTNIQYF.

V is TRBV7-2 and J is TRBJ2-2, with D perhaps TRBD2 (5 bases). The CDR3 covers 17 residues. CDR1 is SGHTA and CDR2 is FQGNSA in the germline V gene. V was trimmed by 5 bases and J by 0 bases, leaving 16 bases between them. As DNA, the CDR3 is TGTGCCAGCAGCCTCCTTTGGAGCGGAGCGAACACCGGGGAGCTGTTTTTT. Protein product: CASSLLWSGANTGELFF. Complete variable domain (other parts from reference TRBV7-2 and TRBJ2-2): GAGVSQSPSNKVTEKGKDVELRCDPISGHTALYWYRQSLGQGLEFLIYFQGNSAPDKSGLPSDRFSAERTGGSVSTLTIQRTQQEDSAVYLCASSLLWSGANTGELFFGEGSRLTVL.

The V call is TRBV24-1, the J call TRBJ1-5; 7 bases agree with TRBD1. In germline, CDR1 is KGHDR, CDR2 SFDVKD. The CDR3 length is 14 residues. V shed 5 bases, J shed 11 bases, and the junction held 11 bases outside the gene matches. Here the CDR3 DNA reads TGTGCCACCAGTGCCAGCGCCCAGACAGGGACCCAGCATTTT. Encoded protein: CATSASAQTGTQHF.

In DNA, the CDR3 is TGCAGTGCTAGTCCCGCGGGGGGGAACACCGGGGAGCTGTTTTTT. Translated: CSASPAGGNTGELFF. The V call is TRBV20-1, the J call TRBJ2-2; TRBD2 matches 8 bases. V shed 3 bases and J 1 base; nucleotides not matched to a gene: 4. The CDR3 contains 15 residues. The germline V gene encodes CDR1 DFQATT and CDR2 SNEGSKA (reference sequence).

The CDR3 is CATSEPPGQGADEQYF. CDR3 nucleotides: TGTGCCACCAGTGAGCCCCCGGGACAGGGGGCCGACGAGCAGTACTTC. The J gene is TRBJ2-7, the V gene TRBV24-1; 12 bases agree with TRBD1. V was clipped by 4 bases and J by 5 bases; unmatched bases: 8. The CDR3 totals 16 residues. Germline V gene data show CDR1 as KGHDR and CDR2 as SFDVKD.

The chain employs TRBV6-2 or TRBV6-3 and TRBJ1-5; D is unresolved. V lost 0 bases and J lost 1, with 10 bases in between. The CDR3 covers 16 residues. The germline V gene encodes CDR1 MNHEY and CDR2 SVGEGT. Written as DNA, the CDR3 is TGTGCCAGCAGTTACTCGAGGGCGAGAAGCAATCAGCCCCAGCATTTT. Amino acid sequence: CASSYSRARSNQPQHF.